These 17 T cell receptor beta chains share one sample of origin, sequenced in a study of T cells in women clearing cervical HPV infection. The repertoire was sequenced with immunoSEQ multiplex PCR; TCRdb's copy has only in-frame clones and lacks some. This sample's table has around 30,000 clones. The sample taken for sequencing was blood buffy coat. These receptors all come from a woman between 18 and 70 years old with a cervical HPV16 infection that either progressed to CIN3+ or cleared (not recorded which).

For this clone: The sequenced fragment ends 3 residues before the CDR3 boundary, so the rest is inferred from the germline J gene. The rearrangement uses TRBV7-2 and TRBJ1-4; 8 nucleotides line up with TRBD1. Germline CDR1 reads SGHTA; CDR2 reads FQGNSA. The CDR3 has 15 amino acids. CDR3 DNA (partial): TGTGCCAGCAGCTTGGTTGACAGGGGCGATAATCCA. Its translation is CASSLVDRGDNP. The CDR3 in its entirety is CASSLVDRGDNPLFF.

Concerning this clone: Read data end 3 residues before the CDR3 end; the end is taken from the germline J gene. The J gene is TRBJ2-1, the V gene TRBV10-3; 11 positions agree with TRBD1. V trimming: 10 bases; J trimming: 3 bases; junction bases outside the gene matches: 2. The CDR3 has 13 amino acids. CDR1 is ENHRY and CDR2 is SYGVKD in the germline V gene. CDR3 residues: CATGTGGYNEQFF. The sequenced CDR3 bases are TGTGCCACAGGGACAGGGGGCTACAATGAG.

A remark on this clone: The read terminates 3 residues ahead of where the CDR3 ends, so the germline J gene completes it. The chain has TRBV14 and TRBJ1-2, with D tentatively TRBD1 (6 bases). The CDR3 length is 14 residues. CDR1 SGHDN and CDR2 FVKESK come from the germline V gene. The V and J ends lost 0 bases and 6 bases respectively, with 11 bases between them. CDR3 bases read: TGTGCCAGCAGCCAAGATAGGGCAGGGGATGGC. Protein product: CASSQDRAGDG. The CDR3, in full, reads CASSQDRAGDGYTF.

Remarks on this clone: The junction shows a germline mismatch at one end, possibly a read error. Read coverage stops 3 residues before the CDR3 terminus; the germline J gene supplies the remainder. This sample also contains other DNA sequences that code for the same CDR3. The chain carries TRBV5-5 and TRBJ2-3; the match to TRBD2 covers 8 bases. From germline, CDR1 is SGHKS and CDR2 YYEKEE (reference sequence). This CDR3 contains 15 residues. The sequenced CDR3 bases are TGTGCTAGCAGCTCGCAACTAGCGGGCACAGATACG. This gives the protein CASSSQLAGTDT. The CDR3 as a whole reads CASSSQLAGTDTQYF.

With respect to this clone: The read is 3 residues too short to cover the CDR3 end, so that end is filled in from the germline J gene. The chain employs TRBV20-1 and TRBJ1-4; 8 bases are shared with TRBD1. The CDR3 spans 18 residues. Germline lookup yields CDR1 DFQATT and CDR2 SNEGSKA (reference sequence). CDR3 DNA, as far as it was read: TGCAGTGCTCGTCCGCGACAGGGGTCTAGCTCTGGGGCCAACGTA. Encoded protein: CSARPRQGSSSGANV. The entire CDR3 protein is CSARPRQGSSSGANVLFF.

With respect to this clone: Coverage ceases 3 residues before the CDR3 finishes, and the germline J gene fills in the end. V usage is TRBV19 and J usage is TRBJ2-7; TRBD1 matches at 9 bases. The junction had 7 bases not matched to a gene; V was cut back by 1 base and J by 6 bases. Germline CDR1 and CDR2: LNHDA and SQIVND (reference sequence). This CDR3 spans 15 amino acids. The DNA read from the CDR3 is TGTGCCAGTAGTATAGCGGGACAGGGTATTGGCGAG. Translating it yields CASSIAGQGIGE. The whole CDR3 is CASSIAGQGIGEQYF.

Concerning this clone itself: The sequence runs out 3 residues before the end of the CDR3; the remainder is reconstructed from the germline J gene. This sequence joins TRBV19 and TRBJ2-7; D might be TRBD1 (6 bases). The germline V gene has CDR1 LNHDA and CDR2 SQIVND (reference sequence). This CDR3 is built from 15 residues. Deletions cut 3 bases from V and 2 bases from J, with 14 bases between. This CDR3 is CASSMGHHHTYEQYF. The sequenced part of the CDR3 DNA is TGTGCCAGTAGTATGGGACACCACCATACCTACGAG.

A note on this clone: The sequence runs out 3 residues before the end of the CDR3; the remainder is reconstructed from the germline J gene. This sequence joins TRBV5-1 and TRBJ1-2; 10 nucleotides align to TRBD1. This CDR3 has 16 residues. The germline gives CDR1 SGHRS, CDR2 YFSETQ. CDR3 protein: CASSFSPGTGVLGYTF. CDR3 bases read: TGCGCCAGCAGCTTTAGCCCCGGGACAGGGGTATTAGGC.

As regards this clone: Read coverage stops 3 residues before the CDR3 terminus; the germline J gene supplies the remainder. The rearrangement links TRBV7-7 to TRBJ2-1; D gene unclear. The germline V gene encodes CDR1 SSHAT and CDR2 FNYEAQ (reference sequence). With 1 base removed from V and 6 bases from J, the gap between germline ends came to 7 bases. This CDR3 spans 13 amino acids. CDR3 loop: CASSLGPSNEQFF. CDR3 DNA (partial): TGTGCCAGCAGCTTAGGCCCCAGCAATGAG.

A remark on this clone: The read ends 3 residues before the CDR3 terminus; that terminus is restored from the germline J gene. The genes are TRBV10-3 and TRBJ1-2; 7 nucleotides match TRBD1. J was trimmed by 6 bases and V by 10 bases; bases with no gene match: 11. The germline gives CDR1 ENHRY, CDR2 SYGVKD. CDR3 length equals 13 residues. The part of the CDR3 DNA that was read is TGTGCCACCCGGGACAGCCTCCTTGATGGC. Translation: CATRDSLLDG. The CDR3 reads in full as CATRDSLLDGYTF.

The sequenced part of the CDR3 DNA is TGCAGTGCTAGTAATCCAGTTGGAGATACG. Protein product: CSASNPVGDT. The whole CDR3 protein is CSASNPVGDTQYF. This chain uses TRBV20-1 with TRBJ2-3, with D uncertain. The read ends 3 residues before the CDR3 terminus; that terminus is restored from the germline J gene. The V gene lost 3 bases and the J gene lost 5 bases, with 12 bases spanning the gap. The germline CDR1 and CDR2 sequences are DFQATT and SNEGSKA (reference sequence). The CDR3 covers 13 residues.

Partial CDR3 DNA: TGTGCCAGCTCACCCAGACAGGTATACAATGAC. It encodes CASSPRQVYND. The full CDR3 is CASSPRQVYNDYTF. This chain joins TRBV18 and TRBJ1-2; a possible D gene is TRBD1 (6 bases). With the read ending 3 residues before the CDR3 end, the germline J gene is used to fill in that end. The CDR3 loop spans 14 amino acids. CDR1 is KGHSH, CDR2 LQKENI, per germline. Looking up the rest from reference TRBV18 and TRBJ1-2 gives the full variable domain: NAGVMQNPRHLVRRRGQEARLRCSPMKGHSHVYWYRQLPEEGLKFMVYLQKENIIDESGMPKERFSAEFPKEGPSILRIQQVVRGDSAAYFCASSPRQVYNDYTFGSGTRLTVV.

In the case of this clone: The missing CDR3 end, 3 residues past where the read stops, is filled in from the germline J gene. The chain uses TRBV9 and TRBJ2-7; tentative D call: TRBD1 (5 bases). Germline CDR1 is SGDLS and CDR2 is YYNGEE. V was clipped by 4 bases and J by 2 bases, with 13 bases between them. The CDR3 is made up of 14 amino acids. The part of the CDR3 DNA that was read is TGTGCCAGCAGCCCGCAGGGTGACGCCTACGAG. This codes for CASSPQGDAYE. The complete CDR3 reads CASSPQGDAYEQYF. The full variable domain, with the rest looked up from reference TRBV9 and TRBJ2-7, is DSGVTQTPKHLITATGQRVTLRCSPRSGDLSVYWYQQSLDQGLQFLIQYYNGEERAKGNILERFSAQQFPDLHSELNLSSLELGDSALYFCASSPQGDAYEQYFGPGTRLTVT.

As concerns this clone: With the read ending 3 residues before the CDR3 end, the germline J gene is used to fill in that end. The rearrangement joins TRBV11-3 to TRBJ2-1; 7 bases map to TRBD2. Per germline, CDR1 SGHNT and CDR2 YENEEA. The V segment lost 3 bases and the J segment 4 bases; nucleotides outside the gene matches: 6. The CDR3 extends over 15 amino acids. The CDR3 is CASSFEAGRYNEQFF. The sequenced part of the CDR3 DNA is TGTGCCAGCAGCTTCGAAGCGGGAAGGTACAATGAG.

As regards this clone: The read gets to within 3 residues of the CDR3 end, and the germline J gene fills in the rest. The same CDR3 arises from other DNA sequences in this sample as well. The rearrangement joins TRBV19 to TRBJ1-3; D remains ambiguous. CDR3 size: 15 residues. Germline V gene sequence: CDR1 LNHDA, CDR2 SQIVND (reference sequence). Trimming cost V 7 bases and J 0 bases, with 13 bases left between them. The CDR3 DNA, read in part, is TGTGCCAGTACAAGGCCGCGGGTCTCTGGAAACACC. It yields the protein CASTRPRVSGNT. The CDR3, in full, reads CASTRPRVSGNTIYF.

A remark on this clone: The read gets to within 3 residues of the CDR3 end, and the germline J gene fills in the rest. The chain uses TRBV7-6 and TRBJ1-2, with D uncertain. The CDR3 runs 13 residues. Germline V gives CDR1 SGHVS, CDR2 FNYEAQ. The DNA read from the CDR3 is TGTGCCAGCAGCTTACTTGGACTTGGGGAC. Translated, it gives CASSLLGLGD. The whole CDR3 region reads CASSLLGLGDYTF.

The CDR3 DNA, read in part, is TGCAGCGTTGTACTTTTCGGAACTAATGAAAAG. Its translation is CSVVLFGTNEK. The entire CDR3 protein reads CSVVLFGTNEKLFF. The V and J genes are TRBV29-1 and TRBJ2-2; D remains unclear. Coverage ceases 3 residues before the CDR3 finishes, and the germline J gene fills in the end. Germline loops: CDR1 SQVTM, CDR2 ANQGSEA. The CDR3 has 14 residues.